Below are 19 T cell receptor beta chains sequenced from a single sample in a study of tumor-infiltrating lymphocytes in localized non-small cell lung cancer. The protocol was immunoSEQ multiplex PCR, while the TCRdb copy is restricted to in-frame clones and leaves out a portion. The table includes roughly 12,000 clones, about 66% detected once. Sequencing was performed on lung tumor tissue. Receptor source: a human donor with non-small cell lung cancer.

This CDR3 is CASSSWNTEAFF. CDR3 coding DNA: TGTGCCAGCAGCTCCTGGAACACTGAAGCTTTCTTT. The chain links TRBV5-6 to TRBJ1-1, with D unclear. The CDR3 spans 12 residues. Germline V lookup: CDR1 SGHDT, CDR2 YYEEEE. Deletions cut 3 bases from V and 1 base from J, with 4 bases between.

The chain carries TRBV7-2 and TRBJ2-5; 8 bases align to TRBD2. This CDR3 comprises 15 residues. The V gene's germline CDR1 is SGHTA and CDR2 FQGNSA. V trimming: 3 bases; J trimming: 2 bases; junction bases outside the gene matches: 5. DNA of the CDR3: TGTGCCAGCAGCTTTGGAGGGACTAGACAAGAGACCCAGTACTTC. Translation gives CASSFGGTRQETQYF.

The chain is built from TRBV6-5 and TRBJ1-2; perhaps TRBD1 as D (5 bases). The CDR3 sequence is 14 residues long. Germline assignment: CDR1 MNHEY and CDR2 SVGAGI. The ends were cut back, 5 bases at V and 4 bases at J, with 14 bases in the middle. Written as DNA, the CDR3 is TGTGCCAGCAGTACGGACATACGGGGCTATGGCTACACCTTC. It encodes CASSTDIRGYGYTF.

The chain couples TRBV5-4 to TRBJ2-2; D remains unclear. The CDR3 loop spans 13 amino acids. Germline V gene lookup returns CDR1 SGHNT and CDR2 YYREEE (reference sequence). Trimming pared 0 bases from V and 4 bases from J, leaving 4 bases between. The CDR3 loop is CASSLDRTGELFF. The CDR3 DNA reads TGTGCCAGCAGCTTGGACCGCACCGGGGAGCTGTTTTTT.

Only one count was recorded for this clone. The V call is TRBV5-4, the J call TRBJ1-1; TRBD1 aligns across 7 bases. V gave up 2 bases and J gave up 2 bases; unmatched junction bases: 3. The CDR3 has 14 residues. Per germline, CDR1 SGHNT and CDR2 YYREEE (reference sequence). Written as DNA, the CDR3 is TGTGCCAGCAGCTTAGACAGGGCTAACACTGAAGCTTTCTTT. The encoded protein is CASSLDRANTEAFF.

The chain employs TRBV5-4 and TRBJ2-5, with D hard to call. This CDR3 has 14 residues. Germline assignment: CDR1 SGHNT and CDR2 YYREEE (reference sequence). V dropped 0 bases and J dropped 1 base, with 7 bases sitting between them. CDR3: CASSLAQVQETQYF. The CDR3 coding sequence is TGTGCCAGCAGCTTGGCGCAGGTCCAAGAGACCCAGTACTTC.

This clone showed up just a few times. Here the CDR3 DNA reads TGTGCCAGCAGCTCAGGACAGACCCCAGAGACCCAGTACTTC. This gives the protein CASSSGQTPETQYF. This chain links TRBV7-8 with TRBJ2-5, with a weak D call TRBD1 (6 bases). The CDR3 is 14 residues long. V was pared by 4 bases and J by 4 bases, with 13 bases between. Germline V gene lookup returns CDR1 SGHVS and CDR2 FQNEAQ. Full variable domain (outside the CDR3, taken from reference TRBV7-8 and TRBJ2-5): GAGVSQSPRYKVAKRGQDVALRCDPISGHVSLFWYQQALGQGPEFLTYFQNEAQLDKSGLPSDRFFAERPEGSVSTLKIQRTQQEDSAVYLCASSSGQTPETQYFGPGTRLLVL.

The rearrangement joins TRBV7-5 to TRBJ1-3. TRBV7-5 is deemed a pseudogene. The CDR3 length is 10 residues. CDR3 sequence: CARTCPTIYF. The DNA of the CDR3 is TGTGCCAGAACCTGTCCCACCATATATTTT.

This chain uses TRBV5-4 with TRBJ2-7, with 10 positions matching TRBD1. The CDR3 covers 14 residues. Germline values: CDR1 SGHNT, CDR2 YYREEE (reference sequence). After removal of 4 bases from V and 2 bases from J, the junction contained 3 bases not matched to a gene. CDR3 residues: CASSPGQGAYEQYF. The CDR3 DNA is TGTGCCAGCAGCCCCGGACAGGGGGCCTACGAGCAGTACTTC. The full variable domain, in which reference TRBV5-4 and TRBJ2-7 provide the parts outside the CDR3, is ETGVTQSPTHLIKTRGQQVTLRCSSQSGHNTVSWYQQALGQGPQFIFQYYREEENGRGNFPPRFSGLQFPNYSSELNVNALELDDSALYLCASSPGQGAYEQYFGPGTRLTVT.

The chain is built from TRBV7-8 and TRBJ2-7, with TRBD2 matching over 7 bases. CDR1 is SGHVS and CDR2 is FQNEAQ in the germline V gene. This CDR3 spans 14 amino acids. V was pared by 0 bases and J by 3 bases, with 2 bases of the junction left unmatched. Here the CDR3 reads CASSLAGTIYEQYF. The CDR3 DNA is TGTGCCAGCAGCTTAGCGGGGACTATCTACGAGCAGTACTTC.

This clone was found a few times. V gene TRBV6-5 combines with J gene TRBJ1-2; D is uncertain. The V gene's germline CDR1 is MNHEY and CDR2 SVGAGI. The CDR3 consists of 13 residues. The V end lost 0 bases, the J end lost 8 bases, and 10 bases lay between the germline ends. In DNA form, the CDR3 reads TGTGCCAGCAGTTACTCTTCAGGCGGGGGCTACACCTTC. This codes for CASSYSSGGGYTF.

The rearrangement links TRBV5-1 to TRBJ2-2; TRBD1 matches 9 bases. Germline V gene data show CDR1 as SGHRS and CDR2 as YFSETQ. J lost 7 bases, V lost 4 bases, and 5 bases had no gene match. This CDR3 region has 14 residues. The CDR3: CASSPGQGLGELFF. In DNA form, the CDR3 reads TGCGCCAGCAGCCCGGGACAGGGTCTCGGGGAGCTGTTTTTT.

For the CDR3, the DNA is TGTGCCAGCAGTTACTCAGGGGGCTTGAAGACCCAGTACTTC. Its translation: CASSYSGGLKTQYF. The rearrangement links TRBV6-6 to TRBJ2-5, with TRBD1 matching 7 bases. With 0 bases clipped from V and 6 bases from J, the junction kept 4 bases outside the gene matches. The germline V gene has CDR1 MNHNY and CDR2 SVGAGI (reference sequence). The CDR3 runs to 14 residues.

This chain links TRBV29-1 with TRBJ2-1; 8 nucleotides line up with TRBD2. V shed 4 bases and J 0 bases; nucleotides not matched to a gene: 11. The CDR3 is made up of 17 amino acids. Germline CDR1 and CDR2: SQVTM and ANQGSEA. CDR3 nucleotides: TGCAGCGTTGGGGGGTCTAGCGGGCGGAGCTCCTACAATGAGCAGTTCTTC. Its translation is CSVGGSSGRSSYNEQFF.

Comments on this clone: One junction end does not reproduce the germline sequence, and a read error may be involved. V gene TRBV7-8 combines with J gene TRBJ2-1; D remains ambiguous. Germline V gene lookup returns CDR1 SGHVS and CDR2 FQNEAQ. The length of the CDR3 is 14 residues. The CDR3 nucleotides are TGTGCTAGCAGCTCATGGACGGCCTACAATGAGCAGTTCTTC. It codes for CASSSWTAYNEQFF.

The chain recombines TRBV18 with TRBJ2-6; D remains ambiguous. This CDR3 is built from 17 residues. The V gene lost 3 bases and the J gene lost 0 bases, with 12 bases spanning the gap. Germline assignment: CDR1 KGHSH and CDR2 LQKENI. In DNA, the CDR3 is TGTGCCAGCTCACCCCGAGAGACGGTCTCTGGGGCCAACGTCCTGACTTTC. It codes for CASSPRETVSGANVLTF.

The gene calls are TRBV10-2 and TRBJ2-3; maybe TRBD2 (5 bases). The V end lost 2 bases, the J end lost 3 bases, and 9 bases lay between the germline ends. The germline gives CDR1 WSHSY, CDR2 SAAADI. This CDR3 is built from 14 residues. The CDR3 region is CASSEPSRTDTQYF. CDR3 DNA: TGCGCCAGCAGTGAGCCTAGCAGAACAGATACGCAGTATTTT.

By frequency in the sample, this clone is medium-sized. CDR3 DNA sequence: TGTGCCAGCAGTGAAGCGGAGGGAGCGACCCAGTACTTC. Translated, it gives CASSEAEGATQYF. V gene TRBV2 combines with J gene TRBJ2-5; tentative D call: TRBD2 (6 bases). Germline CDR1 SNHLY, CDR2 FYNNEI. Trimming stripped 0 bases from V and 7 bases from J, with 9 bases between. The CDR3 runs to 13 residues.

CDR3 amino acids: CASSLAGVINEQFF. The CDR3 region has the DNA TGTGCCAGCAGTCTAGCGGGAGTGATAAATGAGCAGTTCTTC. The V and J genes are TRBV2 and TRBJ2-1; TRBD2 matches at 10 bases. The CDR3 spans 14 residues. J lost 7 bases, V lost 5 bases, and 5 bases had no gene match. CDR1 and CDR2 from the germline V gene are SNHLY and FYNNEI.